The 12 T cell receptor beta chains reported below all come from one sample, sequenced in a study of OX40 agonist ivuxolimab in advanced cancers. The library came from the immunoSEQ multiplex PCR assay. The table comes from immuneACCESS by way of TCRdb, which keeps in-frame sequences with V and J called. Part of the clones is missing from these tables; in studies checked, under half for an unresolved V gene and the rest for unknown reasons. This sample lists 90,000 to 100,000 clones; nearly 90% were detected once. The biggest ten clones account for roughly 0.16% of the sample. The sample here was CD4+ or CD8+ T cells sorted from blood, taken in a trial of the OX40 agonist ivuxolimab. The receptors stem from an adult with an advanced solid tumor such as melanoma, head and neck, liver or kidney cancer.

V gene TRBV5-1 combines with J gene TRBJ2-1, with TRBD2 identical over 12 bases. This CDR3 spans 18 amino acids. Trimming removed 1 base from V and 7 bases from J; junction bases left unmatched: 12. CDR1 SGHRS and CDR2 YFSETQ come from the germline V gene. The CDR3 DNA sequence: TGCGCCAGCAGCTTGTCCTCCCCGACTAGCGGGAGTTATAATGAGCAGTTCTTC. Protein sequence: CASSLSSPTSGSYNEQFF.

This clone occurred a few times. The chain employs TRBV30 and TRBJ1-1; D is ambiguous. Trimming took 2 bases from V and 1 from J, leaving 8 bases between them. CDR3 length: 13 residues. In germline, CDR1 is GTSNPN, CDR2 SVGIG (reference sequence). The CDR3 coding sequence is TGTGCCTGGAGTACTGCAGCGAACACTGAAGCTTTCTTT. It yields the protein CAWSTAANTEAFF.

The chain couples TRBV5-1 to TRBJ2-3, with D unclear. The germline V gene encodes CDR1 SGHRS and CDR2 YFSETQ. V was trimmed by 5 bases and J by 4 bases, leaving 8 bases between them. The CDR3 is made up of 12 amino acids. Written as DNA, the CDR3 is TGCGCCAGCAGTATGGGCGCAGATACGCAGTATTTT. Translating gives CASSMGADTQYF. The complete variable domain, with remaining parts taken from reference TRBV5-1 and TRBJ2-3, reads KAGVTQTPRYLIKTRGQQVTLSCSPISGHRSVSWYQQTPGQGLQFLFEYFSETQRNKGNFPGRFSGRQFSNSRSEMNVSTLELGDSALYLCASSMGADTQYFGPGTRLTVL.

This chain joins TRBV6-1 and TRBJ2-7, with D maybe TRBD2 (6 bases). Trimming pared 7 bases from V and 3 bases from J, leaving 19 bases between. Germline V CDR1 and CDR2: MNHNS, SASEGT. The CDR3 totals 15 residues. The CDR3 here is CASIPTRGIGYEQYF. The CDR3 coding sequence is TGTGCCAGCATCCCAACCCGGGGGATTGGCTACGAGCAGTACTTC.

This chain connects TRBV30 to TRBJ1-6; D is undetermined. CDR1 is GTSNPN, CDR2 SVGIG, per germline (reference sequence). V was trimmed by 2 bases and J by 6 bases, leaving 20 bases between them. The CDR3 is 17 amino acids. The CDR3 protein is CAWSIFSRALTNSPLHF. The CDR3 DNA is TGTGCCTGGAGTATCTTTTCGAGGGCTCTAACTAATTCACCCCTCCACTTT.

The chain has TRBV6-1 and TRBJ1-5, with D hard to call. The germline CDR1 and CDR2 sequences are MNHNS and SASEGT. The V end was cut by 3 bases, the J end by 7 bases, with 10 bases between. The CDR3 runs 13 residues. CDR3 protein: CASSDNRGQPQHF. DNA for the CDR3: TGTGCCAGCAGTGATAATCGGGGACAGCCCCAGCATTTT.

This chain uses TRBV6-5 with TRBJ1-5, with 9 bases identical to TRBD1. Germline V gene lookup returns CDR1 MNHEY and CDR2 SVGAGI. The CDR3 covers 15 residues. V lost 4 bases and J lost 3; bases outside the gene matches: 4. The DNA of the CDR3 is TGTGCCAGCAGTTCGGACAGGGGACCCAATCAGCCCCAGCATTTT. Its translation: CASSSDRGPNQPQHF.

This rearrangement joins TRBV5-1 to TRBJ2-1; no clear D gene. Trimming stripped 4 bases from V and 0 bases from J, with 8 bases between. CDR3 length equals 14 residues. CDR1 is SGHRS and CDR2 is YFSETQ in the germline V gene. The DNA of the CDR3 is TGCGCCAGCAGCATAGACGGCTCCTACAATGAGCAGTTCTTC. This codes for CASSIDGSYNEQFF.

The chain combines TRBV15 with TRBJ2-5; the D gene could be TRBD1 or TRBD2 (5 bases each). The end of the DNA is better explained by TRBJ2-7, so the J call may be wrong. This CDR3 comprises 14 residues. Germline V gene lookup returns CDR1 LNHNV and CDR2 YYDKDF (reference sequence). Written as DNA, the CDR3 is TGTGCCACCAGCAGAGATTTTGGGGGCTACGAGCAGTACTTC. As protein: CATSRDFGGYEQYF.

V is TRBV19 and J is TRBJ2-1, with 7 bases that match TRBD2. Trimming took 4 bases from V and 8 from J; bases not matched to a gene: 11. The CDR3 runs to 15 residues. CDR1 and CDR2 from the germline V gene are LNHDA and SQIVND (reference sequence). Here the CDR3 reads CASSTLGGGKDEQFF. As DNA, the CDR3 is TGTGCCAGTAGTACTCTGGGCGGGGGTAAGGATGAGCAGTTCTTC.

The V gene is TRBV6-5, the J gene TRBJ2-2; 7 bases are shared with TRBD1. The germline gives CDR1 MNHEY, CDR2 SVGAGI. J was trimmed by 0 bases and V by 6 bases; bases with no gene match: 4. This CDR3 is 15 amino acids long. CDR3 amino acids: CASRPGQANTGELFF. As DNA, the CDR3 is TGTGCCAGCAGACCCGGACAGGCGAACACCGGGGAGCTGTTTTTT.

This chain links TRBV5-1 with TRBJ2-1; maybe TRBD2 (6 bases). CDR1 SGHRS and CDR2 YFSETQ come from the germline V gene. CDR3 length equals 15 residues. The germline V and J ends were trimmed by 2 bases and 0 bases, with 9 bases remaining between them. The CDR3 DNA reads TGCGCCAGCAGCTTCGCGGGGAGCTCCTACAATGAGCAGTTCTTC. It encodes CASSFAGSSYNEQFF.